A selection of T cell receptor beta chains follows, all from one sample in a study of blood T cell repertoires in COVID-19. Profiled with immunoSEQ multiplex PCR; TCRdb holds only in-frame clones, not every one. The sample has around 280,000 clones, around 86% seen once. Sequencing was done on a sample of PBMCs or T cells enriched from blood (not recorded which). Source of these receptors: a woman between 40 and 55 years old who had recovered from COVID-19. Both conserved end residues are part of each CDR3. The order of the fields is clone size, V gene, J gene, D gene, CDR3 DNA, CDR3 protein. D genes are given only for firm matches. For some rows the clone size is stated as once, few or many, or as a class when expanded; others skip it.

NA	TRBV5-4	TRBJ2-1	NA	TGTGCCAGCAGCTTTCGGCGGCCTGGGAATGAGCAGTTCTTC	CASSFRRPGNEQFF
once	TRBV6-5	TRBJ1-5	NA	TGTGCCAGCAACGGGGTGATCAATCAGCCCCAGCATTTT	CASNGVINQPQHF
NA	TRBV5-5	TRBJ1-2	TRBD1	TGTGCCAGCAGCTACAGGGGCGATGGCTACACCTTC	CASSYRGDGYTF
once	TRBV7-3	TRBJ2-1	TRBD2	TGTGCCAGCAGCCAATATGGGACTAGCGCCAACAATGAGCAGTTCTTC	CASSQYGTSANNEQFF
NA	TRBV6-5	TRBJ1-1	NA	TGTGCCAGCATCGCAGATTCGAACACTGAAGCTTTCTTT	CASIADSNTEAFF
NA	TRBV6-5	TRBJ2-4	NA	TGTGCCAGCAGTCTTCAGGGCTCGACCAAAAACATTCAGTACTTC	CASSLQGSTKNIQYF
NA	TRBV9	TRBJ2-3	NA	TGTGCCAGCAGCGTATACGGAGGGAAAAGCACAGATACGCAGTATTTT	CASSVYGGKSTDTQYF
NA	TRBV6-5	TRBJ2-4	TRBD1	TGTGCCAGCAGTTACTCGAGTCAGGGACAGAAAAACATTCAGTACTTC	CASSYSSQGQKNIQYF
NA	TRBV7-9	TRBJ2-1	NA	TGTGCCAGCAGCAACCTAAAACCGGGACTCAGCCCCTACAATGAGCAGTTCTTC	CASSNLKPGLSPYNEQFF
few	TRBV12-3/TRBV12-4	TRBJ1-2	NA	TGTGCCAGCAGTTTAGCAGCGGCAACCACCTTC	CASSLAAATTF
NA	TRBV11-2	TRBJ1-2	NA	TGTGCCAGCAGCAACTGGACAGTGGAAGGCTACACCTTC	CASSNWTVEGYTF
NA	TRBV7-2	TRBJ2-3	TRBD2	TGTGCCAGCAGCTTCCTAGCGGGCGCGACCACAGATACGCAGTATTTT	CASSFLAGATTDTQYF
NA	TRBV5-1	TRBJ2-7	TRBD2	TGCGCCAGCAGCCCGACCGGGACTAGCGGGTTCTACGAGCAGTACTTC	CASSPTGTSGFYEQYF
NA	TRBV9	TRBJ1-2	NA	TGTGCCAGCAGCGTAGTCCGGGGTGGCTACACCTTC	CASSVVRGGYTF
NA	TRBV5-1	TRBJ1-1	TRBD1	TGCGCCAGCAGTTCGTCAGGGGGGACTGAAGCTTTCTTT	CASSSSGGTEAFF
NA	TRBV5-6	TRBJ1-2	NA	TGTGCCAGCAGCTTGAAGGGGGAGCACGGCTACACCTTC	CASSLKGEHGYTF
NA	TRBV2	TRBJ2-7	TRBD1	TGTGCCAGCAGCCCACAGGGGGCCGATTCCTACGAGCAGTACTTC	CASSPQGADSYEQYF
NA	TRBV2	TRBJ2-5	TRBD1	TGTGCCAGCAGTTGGGACAGGGGGGAAGAGACCCAGTACTTC	CASSWDRGEETQYF
NA	TRBV3-1/TRBV3-2	TRBJ1-2	NA	TGTGCCAGCAGCCATAATAAGCAGGGTTCAAGCTACACCTTC	CASSHNKQGSSYTF
NA	TRBV15	TRBJ1-5	NA	TGTGCCACCAGCAGAGCACAGGTCGCCAGCAATCAGCCCCAGCATTTT	CATSRAQVASNQPQHF